A selection of T cell receptor beta chains follows, all from one sample in a study of tumor T cells in aggressive B-cell lymphoma. Only in-frame clones appear in the TCRdb table, and some are missing; sequencing was by immunoSEQ multiplex PCR. Altogether 1,500 to 2,000 clones are present, more than 85% being singletons, with the ten largest covering approximately 10%. Sequencing input: tumor tissue. All receptors come from an adult with diffuse large B cell lymphoma. The CDR3 runs from the conserved cysteine through the conserved F or W. A D gene is named only where the DNA matches it firmly. Rows may omit the clone size; those that give it use once, few, many or a size class.

V	J	D	length	size	CDR3	DNA
TRBV2	TRBJ1-1	NA	15	NA	CASSTFRGANTEAFF	TGTGCCAGCAGTACCTTCCGGGGGGCGAACACTGAAGCTTTCTTT
TRBV19	TRBJ2-7	TRBD1	15	NA	CASMGTDGGDYEQYF	TGTGCCAGTATGGGGACAGATGGGGGAGACTACGAGCAGTACTTC
TRBV2	TRBJ1-5	TRBD1	13	NA	CTSATGGNQPQHF	TGTACCTCGGCGACAGGGGGAAATCAGCCCCAGCATTTT
TRBV20-1	TRBJ1-2	NA	11	NA	CSALDTLIYTF	TGCAGTGCTCTGGACACACTCATCTACACCTTC
TRBV29-1	TRBJ1-1	NA	11	NA	CSAFLPTEAFF	TGCAGCGCTTTCCTTCCCACTGAAGCTTTCTTT
TRBV2	TRBJ2-1	TRBD1	14	NA	CASRIETGSNEQFF	TGTGCCAGCAGGATTGAGACAGGGTCCAATGAGCAGTTCTTC
TRBV7-9	TRBJ1-1	TRBD1	15	NA	CASSLAQQGGTEAFF	TGTGCCAGCAGCTTAGCGCAACAGGGGGGAACTGAAGCTTTCTTT
TRBV4-1	TRBJ1-1	NA	13	NA	CASSQDPSLAAFF	TGCGCCAGCAGCCAAGATCCTAGCCTAGCAGCTTTCTTT
TRBV9	TRBJ1-1	NA	12	NA	CASSPPDTEAFF	TGTGCCAGCAGCCCCCCGGACACTGAAGCTTTCTTT
TRBV18	TRBJ2-4	TRBD1	15	NA	CASSRSPGTENIQYF	TGTGCCAGCTCACGCTCTCCCGGGACAGAAAACATTCAGTACTTC
TRBV28	TRBJ1-4	NA	12	hyperexpanded	CASSLLNEKLFF	TGTGCCAGCAGTTTATTAAATGAAAAACTGTTTTTT
TRBV13	TRBJ1-1	NA	14	NA	CASSSTSQNTEAFF	TGTGCCAGCAGCTCAACGAGCCAGAACACTGAAGCTTTCTTT
TRBV27	TRBJ1-5	NA	13	once	CASSLAVDQPQHF	NA
TRBV5-1	TRBJ1-1	NA	15	NA	CASSPSGDLNTEAFF	TGCGCCAGCAGCCCCTCGGGGGACTTGAACACTGAAGCTTTCTTT
TRBV7-3	TRBJ2-1	NA	14	NA	CASSLTRGSHEQFF	TGTGCCAGCAGCTTAACCCGGGGGTCCCATGAGCAGTTCTTC
TRBV15	TRBJ1-2	NA	12	NA	CATSRGQYGYTF	TGTGCCACCAGCAGAGGCCAGTATGGCTACACCTTC
TRBV4-3	TRBJ2-1	NA	15	NA	CASSQDLASYNEQFF	TGCGCCAGCAGCCAAGATCTAGCTTCCTACAATGAGCAGTTCTTC
TRBV7-9	TRBJ2-7	TRBD2	15	NA	CASSPKPGTNSEQYF	TGTGCCAGTAGCCCGAAGCCAGGGACTAATAGCGAGCAGTACTTC
TRBV11-1	TRBJ1-6	NA	14	once	CASSLRWENSPLHF	TGTGCCAGCAGCTTAAGGTGGGAGAATTCACCCCTCCACTTT
TRBV5-6	TRBJ2-5	NA	13	NA	CASSLESGGAQYF	TGTGCCAGCAGCCTGGAGTCCGGAGGGGCCCAGTACTTC
TRBV9	TRBJ1-1	TRBD1	15	NA	CASSPRGSGSTEAFF	TGTGCCAGCAGCCCCAGGGGGTCGGGGTCCACTGAAGCTTTCTTT
TRBV4-2	TRBJ1-3	NA	20	NA	CASSQDTLRQATGSGNTIYF	TGTGCCAGCAGCCAAGACACCCTAAGGCAGGCTACCGGATCTGGAAACACCATATATTTT
TRBV23-1	TRBJ2-4	NA	15	few	CASSRPGLAKNIQYF	TGCGCCAGCAGTCGGCCGGGTCTAGCCAAAAACATTCAGTACTTC